The T cell receptor (beta chain) under discussion was sequenced for a study of human thymus T cells. Study-wide results and caveats: Seemingly biased V and J gene usage marked thymic and blood repertoires.

Germline assignment: CDR1 SEHNR and CDR2 FQNEAQ (reference sequence). This CDR3 spans 14 amino acids. V was trimmed by 0 bases and J by 2 bases, leaving 7 bases between them. The people who donated were healthy Finnish babies having corrective surgery for congenital heart defects. Only four of the eight donors provided an approximately 0.45-1 mL blood sample. All available leukocytes, rather than a set cell count, yielded the blood DNA. Clones were read by immunoSEQ multiplex PCR, and TCRdb kept only the in-frame ones, dropping some. The table records 40,000 to 45,000 clones, 85% to 95% of them present only once. In the case of this clone: Its antigen is undetermined.

The chain combines TRBV7-9 with TRBJ1-1, with D unclear. The TCR originated in a boy younger than two with a congenital heart defect but otherwise immunologically healthy. The sample comprised blood. The CDR3 sequence is CASSLAGGNTEAFF. In nucleotides, the CDR3 is TGTGCCAGCAGCTTAGCGGGCGGAAACACTGAAGCTTTCTTT.